This is a list of T cell receptor beta chains from one sample in a study of shared clonotypes between healthy human individuals. Assay used: immunoSEQ multiplex PCR; TCRdb lists only in-frame clones, some missing. The sample yields roughly 300,000 clones, roughly 70% seen once. Sample: memory CD4+ T cells sorted from blood. These receptors were collected from a man in his thirties or forties in good health. Both conserved end residues are part of each CDR3. A D gene is named only where the DNA matches it firmly. Clone size is not always given. Where it is, it says once, few, many or a class for expanded clones.

D gene: NA; V gene: TRBV5-1; J gene: TRBJ2-1; clone size: NA; CDR3 protein: CASREGGSYNEQFF; CDR3 DNA: TGCGCCAGCAGAGAGGGTGGCTCCTACAATGAGCAGTTCTTC
D gene: NA; V gene: TRBV19; J gene: TRBJ1-5; clone size: NA; CDR3 protein: CASSVGGGVHQPQHF; CDR3 DNA: TGTGCCAGTAGTGTGGGGGGAGGGGTTCACCAGCCCCAGCATTTT
D gene: NA; V gene: TRBV5-6; J gene: TRBJ1-5; clone size: NA; CDR3 protein: CASSLAGGGRDQPQHF; CDR3 DNA: TGTGCCAGCAGCTTGGCCGGGGGTGGTAGGGATCAGCCCCAGCATTTT
D gene: TRBD1; V gene: TRBV10-2; J gene: TRBJ1-1; clone size: once; CDR3 protein: CASTATGPNTEAFF; CDR3 DNA: TGCGCCAGCACCGCGACAGGGCCGAACACTGAAGCTTTCTTT
D gene: NA; V gene: TRBV5-1; J gene: TRBJ2-5; clone size: once; CDR3 protein: CASNRELQETQYF; CDR3 DNA: TGCGCCAGCAACCGGGAGTTGCAAGAGACCCAGTACTTC
D gene: NA; V gene: TRBV27; J gene: TRBJ2-7; clone size: NA; CDR3 protein: CATRPGAEQYF; CDR3 DNA: TGTGCCACCCGACCGGGGGCCGAGCAGTACTTC
D gene: NA; V gene: TRBV7-9; J gene: TRBJ2-2; clone size: NA; CDR3 protein: CASSPTGVTGELFF; CDR3 DNA: TGTGCCAGCAGCCCCACCGGGGTGACCGGGGAGCTGTTTTTT
D gene: NA; V gene: TRBV15; J gene: TRBJ2-7; clone size: many; CDR3 protein: CATSSPLRASKDYEQYF; CDR3 DNA: TGTGCCACCAGCAGTCCACTCCGGGCCTCTAAGGACTACGAGCAGTACTTC
D gene: NA; V gene: TRBV11-2; J gene: TRBJ1-5; clone size: once; CDR3 protein: CASSPVGMGQPQHF; CDR3 DNA: TGTGCCAGCAGCCCCGTCGGGATGGGGCAGCCCCAGCATTTT
D gene: NA; V gene: TRBV27; J gene: TRBJ2-2; clone size: NA; CDR3 protein: CASTSRGELNTGELFF; CDR3 DNA: TGTGCCAGCACCTCGAGGGGCGAATTAAACACCGGGGAGCTGTTTTTT
D gene: NA; V gene: TRBV7-6; J gene: TRBJ2-1; clone size: few; CDR3 protein: CASSLARGSYNEQFF; CDR3 DNA: TGTGCCAGCAGCTTAGCCCGAGGATCCTACAATGAGCAGTTCTTC
D gene: NA; V gene: TRBV7-6; J gene: TRBJ1-3; clone size: once; CDR3 protein: CASSLAGGSLSGNTIYF; CDR3 DNA: TGTGCCAGCAGCTTAGCGGGGGGATCCCTCTCTGGAAACACCATATATTTT
D gene: NA; V gene: TRBV23-1; J gene: TRBJ1-4; clone size: NA; CDR3 protein: CASSPRVWVEKLFF; CDR3 DNA: TGCGCCAGCAGCCCTCGGGTCTGGGTGGAAAAACTGTTTTTT
D gene: NA; V gene: TRBV6-1; J gene: TRBJ2-7; clone size: NA; CDR3 protein: CASSQDRLREQYF; CDR3 DNA: TGTGCCAGCAGTCAAGACCGTCTAAGGGAGCAGTACTTC
D gene: TRBD2; V gene: TRBV30; J gene: TRBJ2-3; clone size: NA; CDR3 protein: CAWRAPWGLVTDTQYF; CDR3 DNA: TGTGCCTGGAGGGCCCCATGGGGACTAGTCACAGATACGCAGTATTTT
D gene: NA; V gene: TRBV15; J gene: TRBJ2-7; clone size: NA; CDR3 protein: CATSRGGMTYEQYF; CDR3 DNA: TGTGCCACCAGCAGAGGAGGGATGACCTACGAGCAGTACTTC
D gene: TRBD2; V gene: TRBV7-2; J gene: TRBJ2-7; clone size: NA; CDR3 protein: CASSITRTSGRNEQYF; CDR3 DNA: TGTGCCAGCAGCATCACCAGGACTAGCGGGAGGAACGAGCAGTACTTC
D gene: TRBD2; V gene: TRBV7-7; J gene: TRBJ2-1; clone size: NA; CDR3 protein: CASSETGTSSGEQFF; CDR3 DNA: TGTGCTAGCAGCGAGACCGGGACTAGTAGCGGGGAGCAGTTCTTC
D gene: NA; V gene: TRBV20-1; J gene: TRBJ2-7; clone size: once; CDR3 protein: CSAIQGYEQYF; CDR3 DNA: TGCAGTGCTATACAGGGCTACGAGCAGTACTTC
D gene: NA; V gene: TRBV5-4; J gene: TRBJ2-1; clone size: NA; CDR3 protein: CASSSPQRKRDEQFF; CDR3 DNA: TGTGCCAGCAGCTCTCCCCAGCGGAAAAGGGATGAGCAGTTCTTC
D gene: TRBD1; V gene: TRBV5-1; J gene: TRBJ1-1; clone size: few; CDR3 protein: CASSPRQGREAEAFF; CDR3 DNA: TGCGCCAGCAGCCCGAGACAGGGGAGAGAAGCTGAAGCTTTCTTT
D gene: TRBD1; V gene: TRBV16; J gene: TRBJ1-1; clone size: NA; CDR3 protein: CASSQQGAQSTAFF; CDR3 DNA: TGTGCCAGCAGCCAACAGGGGGCGCAGTCCACGGCTTTCTTT
D gene: TRBD2; V gene: TRBV7-2; J gene: TRBJ2-1; clone size: once; CDR3 protein: CASSPGGYDEQFF; CDR3 DNA: TGTGCCAGCAGCCCCGGGGGGTATGATGAGCAGTTCTTC
D gene: NA; V gene: TRBV6-6; J gene: TRBJ1-5; clone size: NA; CDR3 protein: CASSQSLASNQPQHF; CDR3 DNA: TGTGCCAGCAGCCAGAGCTTGGCCAGCAATCAGCCCCAGCATTTT
D gene: NA; V gene: TRBV5-1; J gene: TRBJ1-3; clone size: NA; CDR3 protein: CASSSRGTQSSGNTIYF; CDR3 DNA: TGCGCCAGCAGCTCACGCGGGACACAGAGCTCTGGAAACACCATATATTTT
D gene: NA; V gene: TRBV14; J gene: TRBJ2-7; clone size: once; CDR3 protein: CASSQGRTSSSYEQYF; CDR3 DNA: TGTGCCAGCAGCCAAGGCAGGACCTCTAGCTCCTACGAGCAGTACTTC
D gene: NA; V gene: TRBV5-1; J gene: TRBJ1-2; clone size: NA; CDR3 protein: CASSREGVYGYTF; CDR3 DNA: TGCGCCAGCAGTAGGGAAGGGGTGTATGGCTACACCTTC
D gene: NA; V gene: TRBV11-2; J gene: TRBJ1-1; clone size: few; CDR3 protein: CASRPTVSMNTEAFF; CDR3 DNA: TGTGCCAGCAGGCCCACAGTAAGCATGAACACTGAAGCTTTCTTT
D gene: NA; V gene: TRBV5-4; J gene: TRBJ2-7; clone size: many; CDR3 protein: CASSIRQTYEQYF; CDR3 DNA: TGTGCCAGCAGCATCCGACAGACATACGAGCAGTACTTC
D gene: TRBD1; V gene: TRBV7-8; J gene: TRBJ2-2; clone size: NA; CDR3 protein: CASSYRPGQVNTGELFF; CDR3 DNA: TGTGCCAGCAGCTACCGACCGGGACAGGTGAACACCGGGGAGCTGTTTTTT
D gene: TRBD1; V gene: TRBV7-6; J gene: TRBJ1-4; clone size: NA; CDR3 protein: CASSRGTGVNEKLFF; CDR3 DNA: TGTGCCAGCAGCCGGGGGACAGGGGTGAATGAAAAACTGTTTTTT
D gene: NA; V gene: TRBV7-2; J gene: TRBJ2-5; clone size: NA; CDR3 protein: CASSLYRETQYF; CDR3 DNA: TGTGCCAGCAGCTTATATCGCGAGACCCAGTACTTC
D gene: TRBD2; V gene: TRBV18; J gene: TRBJ2-7; clone size: NA; CDR3 protein: CASSPRTSGSSEQYF; CDR3 DNA: TGTGCCAGCTCACCCAGGACTAGCGGGAGTTCCGAGCAGTACTTC
D gene: NA; V gene: TRBV28; J gene: TRBJ1-5; clone size: NA; CDR3 protein: CASSLGTGDNQPQHF; CDR3 DNA: TGTGCCAGCAGTTTAGGGACCGGCGACAATCAGCCCCAGCATTTT
D gene: TRBD2; V gene: TRBV30; J gene: TRBJ2-7; clone size: NA; CDR3 protein: CAWAGLGLREQYF; CDR3 DNA: TGTGCCTGGGCGGGACTAGGATTAAGGGAGCAGTACTTC
D gene: NA; V gene: TRBV6-5; J gene: TRBJ2-5; clone size: NA; CDR3 protein: CASSYGGQGKGETQYF; CDR3 DNA: TGTGCCAGCAGTTACGGTGGGCAGGGGAAGGGGGAGACCCAGTACTTC
D gene: NA; V gene: TRBV2; J gene: TRBJ2-1; clone size: once; CDR3 protein: CASSALDPPEQFF; CDR3 DNA: TGTGCCAGCAGTGCGCTAGACCCCCCTGAGCAGTTCTTC
D gene: NA; V gene: TRBV5-1; J gene: TRBJ2-1; clone size: NA; CDR3 protein: CASSSNLGDEQFF; CDR3 DNA: TGCGCCAGCAGCAGTAACCTGGGAGATGAGCAGTTCTTC
D gene: NA; V gene: TRBV5-6; J gene: TRBJ2-2; clone size: NA; CDR3 protein: CASSEEGRGLNTGELFF; CDR3 DNA: TGTGCCAGCAGCGAGGAGGGGCGAGGGTTGAACACCGGGGAGCTGTTTTTT
D gene: NA; V gene: TRBV7-7; J gene: TRBJ1-1; clone size: NA; CDR3 protein: CASSLIFLPFGLMNTEAFF; CDR3 DNA: TGTGCCAGCAGCTTAATCTTCCTGCCGTTTGGACTCATGAACACTGAAGCTTTCTTT
D gene: NA; V gene: TRBV2; J gene: TRBJ2-1; clone size: NA; CDR3 protein: CASSEIIGEQFF; CDR3 DNA: TGTGCCAGCAGTGAGATAATTGGTGAGCAGTTCTTC
D gene: TRBD2; V gene: TRBV11-2; J gene: TRBJ2-1; clone size: NA; CDR3 protein: CASSPRTSGWGNEQFF; CDR3 DNA: TGTGCCAGCAGCCCCAGGACTAGCGGGTGGGGGAATGAGCAGTTCTTC
D gene: TRBD2; V gene: TRBV6-5; J gene: TRBJ2-4; clone size: NA; CDR3 protein: CASSREGGLNIQYF; CDR3 DNA: TGTGCCAGCAGCCGGGAGGGGGGGTTGAACATTCAGTACTTC
D gene: NA; V gene: TRBV7-9; J gene: TRBJ2-1; clone size: NA; CDR3 protein: CASSILAYNEQFF; CDR3 DNA: TGTGCCAGCAGCATTCTAGCGTACAATGAGCAGTTCTTC
D gene: TRBD1; V gene: TRBV19; J gene: TRBJ1-5; clone size: NA; CDR3 protein: CASKRTGDQPQHF; CDR3 DNA: TGTGCCAGCAAGAGGACAGGGGATCAGCCCCAGCATTTT
D gene: TRBD2; V gene: TRBV6-4; J gene: TRBJ2-1; clone size: NA; CDR3 protein: CASSVSAGGSHEQFF; CDR3 DNA: TGTGCCAGCAGTGTTTCCGCGGGAGGGTCCCATGAGCAGTTCTTC
D gene: TRBD1; V gene: TRBV19; J gene: TRBJ1-1; clone size: medium-sized; CDR3 protein: CASSPRQGFEAFF; CDR3 DNA: TGTGCCAGTAGTCCCCGACAGGGGTTTGAAGCTTTCTTT
D gene: NA; V gene: TRBV9; J gene: TRBJ2-5; clone size: once; CDR3 protein: CASSVDSTRQETQYF; CDR3 DNA: TGTGCCAGCAGCGTAGACTCCACCCGCCAAGAGACCCAGTACTTC
D gene: NA; V gene: TRBV7-2; J gene: TRBJ2-4; clone size: NA; CDR3 protein: CASSQPDTPAKNIQYF; CDR3 DNA: TGTGCCAGCAGCCAGCCAGACACCCCAGCCAAAAACATTCAGTACTTC
D gene: NA; V gene: TRBV7-3; J gene: TRBJ2-2; clone size: NA; CDR3 protein: CASSFRATVNTGELFF; CDR3 DNA: TGTGCCAGCAGTTTTCGTGCGACAGTAAACACCGGGGAGCTGTTTTTT
D gene: NA; V gene: TRBV20-1; J gene: TRBJ2-5; clone size: NA; CDR3 protein: CSGGPEETQYF; CDR3 DNA: TGCAGTGGAGGTCCAGAAGAGACCCAGTACTTC
D gene: NA; V gene: TRBV19; J gene: TRBJ1-2; clone size: few; CDR3 protein: CASSPHVEGIGYTF; CDR3 DNA: TGTGCCAGTAGTCCCCACGTGGAGGGGATAGGCTACACCTTC
D gene: NA; V gene: TRBV20-1; J gene: TRBJ2-1; clone size: few; CDR3 protein: CSATRGFEQFF; CDR3 DNA: TGCAGTGCTACAAGGGGGTTTGAGCAGTTCTTC
D gene: NA; V gene: TRBV4-1; J gene: TRBJ2-1; clone size: NA; CDR3 protein: CASSHYNEQFF; CDR3 DNA: TGCGCCAGCAGCCATTACAATGAGCAGTTCTTC
D gene: NA; V gene: TRBV6-1; J gene: TRBJ1-3; clone size: NA; CDR3 protein: CASSEAPRSGNTIYF; CDR3 DNA: TGTGCCAGCAGTGAAGCGCCCCGGTCAGGAAACACCATATATTTT
D gene: NA; V gene: TRBV29-1; J gene: TRBJ1-1; clone size: NA; CDR3 protein: CSVETYTAGDTEAFF; CDR3 DNA: TGCAGCGTTGAAACTTACACGGCGGGCGACACTGAAGCTTTCTTT
D gene: TRBD2; V gene: TRBV7-9; J gene: TRBJ2-7; clone size: many; CDR3 protein: CASSLSGLAGVEQYF; CDR3 DNA: TGTGCCAGCAGCTTATCTGGACTAGCGGGAGTCGAGCAGTACTTC